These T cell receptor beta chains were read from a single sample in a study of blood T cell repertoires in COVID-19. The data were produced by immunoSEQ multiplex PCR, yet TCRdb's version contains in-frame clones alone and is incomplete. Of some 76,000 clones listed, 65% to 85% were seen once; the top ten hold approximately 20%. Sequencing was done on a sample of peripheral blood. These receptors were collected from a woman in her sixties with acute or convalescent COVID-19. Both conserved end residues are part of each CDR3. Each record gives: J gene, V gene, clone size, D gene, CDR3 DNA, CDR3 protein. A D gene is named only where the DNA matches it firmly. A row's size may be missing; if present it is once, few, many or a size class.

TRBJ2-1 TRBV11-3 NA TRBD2 TGTGCCAGCAGCTTAGGGCGGGGGGGTCGAAATGAGCAGTTCTTC CASSLGRGGRNEQFF
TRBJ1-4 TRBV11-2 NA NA TGTGCCAGCAGCTTAGGATGGCCAGAAGCTAATGAAAAACTGTTTTTT CASSLGWPEANEKLFF
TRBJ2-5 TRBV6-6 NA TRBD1 TGTGCCAGCAGTTACATCCTTACGGGGACAGGGGAGGAGTACTTC CASSYILTGTGEEYF
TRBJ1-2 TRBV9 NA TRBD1 TGTGCCAGCAGCGGAGGACAGGACCCTTATGGCTACACCTTC CASSGGQDPYGYTF
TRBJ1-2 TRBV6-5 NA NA TGTGCCAGCAGCCGCATGGGCGGCTACACCTTC CASSRMGGYTF
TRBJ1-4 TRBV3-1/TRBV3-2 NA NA TGTGCCAGCAGCCAAGGTCAGGGAATAACTAATGAAAAACTGTTTTTT CASSQGQGITNEKLFF
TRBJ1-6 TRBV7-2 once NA TGTGCCAGCAGCCCTACACCCCAGGGTTATAATTCACCCCTCCACTTT CASSPTPQGYNSPLHF
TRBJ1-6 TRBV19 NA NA TGTGCCAGTAGTATAAGAGACCCAGGAGGTAATTCACCCCTCCACTTT CASSIRDPGGNSPLHF
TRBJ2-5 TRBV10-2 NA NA TGCGCCAGCTCCCTGAGGGAACAAGAGACCCAGTACTTC CASSLREQETQYF
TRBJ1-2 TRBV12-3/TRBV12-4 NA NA TGTGCCAGCAGTTTCGCGGGGGCCCATGGCTACACCTTC CASSFAGAHGYTF
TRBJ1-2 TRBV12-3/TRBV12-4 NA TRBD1 TGTGCCAGCAGTCTCCGACAGGGGGACGGCTACACCTTC CASSLRQGDGYTF
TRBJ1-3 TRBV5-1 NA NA TGCGCCAGCAGCTTGTATGGCAGCTCTGGAAACACCATATATTTT CASSLYGSSGNTIYF
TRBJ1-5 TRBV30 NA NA TGTGCCTGGAGTGTCGGGACAACTAGAAATCAGCCCCAGCATTTT CAWSVGTTRNQPQHF
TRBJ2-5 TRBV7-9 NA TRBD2 TGTGCCAGCAGCTTAGCAGGACCGGGGGAGGGGACCCAGTACTTC CASSLAGPGEGTQYF
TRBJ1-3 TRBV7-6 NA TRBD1 TGTGCCAGCAGCCGGACAGGGATCTCTGGAAACACCATATATTTT CASSRTGISGNTIYF
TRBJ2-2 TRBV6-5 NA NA TGTGCCGCCCGGTCATGGACCGGGGAGCTGTTTTTT CAARSWTGELFF
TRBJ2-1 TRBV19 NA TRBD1 TGTGCCAGTAGTCCCGGGACAGTCTACAATGAGCAGTTCTTC CASSPGTVYNEQFF
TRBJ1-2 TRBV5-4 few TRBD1 TGTGCCAGCAGCCCACAGGGGGCGGGCTATGGCTACACCTTC CASSPQGAGYGYTF
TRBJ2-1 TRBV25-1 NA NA TGTGCCGCAGGCCGCTACAATGAGCAGTTCTTC CAAGRYNEQFF
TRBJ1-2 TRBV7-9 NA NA TGTGCCAGCAGCTTTACAGCCTCAGGCTACACCTTC CASSFTASGYTF
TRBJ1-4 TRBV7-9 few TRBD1 TGTGCCAGCAGCTTAGCGCGGACAGGGACTGAAAAACTGTTTTTT CASSLARTGTEKLFF
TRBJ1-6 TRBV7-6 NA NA TGTGCCAGCAGCTTAGCGACCGGGGTCAATAATTCACCCCTCCACTTT CASSLATGVNNSPLHF
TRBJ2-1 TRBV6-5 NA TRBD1 TGTGCCAGCAGTTACAGGGACAGGTCCTACAATGAGCAGTTCTTC CASSYRDRSYNEQFF
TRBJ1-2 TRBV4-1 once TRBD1 TGCGCCAGCAGCCCGCTACCGGGACAGAGCGCCTATGGCTACACCTTC CASSPLPGQSAYGYTF
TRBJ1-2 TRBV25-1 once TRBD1 TGTGCCAGCGGAGAAGAACCGGGACAGGGGAGGGCTGGCTACACCTTC CASGEEPGQGRAGYTF
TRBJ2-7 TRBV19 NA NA TGTGCCAGTAGCTCAAAAACGACAGGCACCTACGAGCAGTACTTC CASSSKTTGTYEQYF
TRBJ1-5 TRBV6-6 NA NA TGTGCCAGCAGTTCACTGACAGATAGCAATCAGCCCCAGCATTTT CASSSLTDSNQPQHF
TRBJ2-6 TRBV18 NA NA TGTGCCAGCTCACCACTACAGGGTGCTGGGGCCAACGTCCTGACTTTC CASSPLQGAGANVLTF
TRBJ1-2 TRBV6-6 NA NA TGTGCCAGCAGTTACGTCTCCGTCGTCGGGGATGGCTACACCTTC CASSYVSVVGDGYTF
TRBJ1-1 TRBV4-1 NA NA TGCGCCAGCAGCCAAGAACACTCCGGGGGCACTGAAGCTTTCTTT CASSQEHSGGTEAFF
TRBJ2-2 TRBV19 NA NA TGTGCCAGTAGTATCATTTCTAGAGCAGAGACCGGGGAGCTGTTTTTT CASSIISRAETGELFF
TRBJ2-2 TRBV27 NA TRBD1 TGTGCCAGCAGTTGGACAGGGTTGAACACCGGGGAGCTGTTTTTT CASSWTGLNTGELFF
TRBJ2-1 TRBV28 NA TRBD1 TGTGCCAGCAGTTTTTCAGGGGGAACCTACAATGAGCAGTTCTTC CASSFSGGTYNEQFF
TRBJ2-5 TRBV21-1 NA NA TGTGCCAGCAGCAAAGATATCACCCGGACACGGAGGGCGCCGTACCAAGAGACCCAGTACTTC CASSKDITRTRRAPYQETQYF
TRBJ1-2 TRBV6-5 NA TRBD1 TGTGCCAGCAGACCGACAGGGATCTATGGCTACACCTTC CASRPTGIYGYTF
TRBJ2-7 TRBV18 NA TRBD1 TGTGCCAGCTCACCTCAGGGGGAGAGGTACGAGCAGTACTTC CASSPQGERYEQYF
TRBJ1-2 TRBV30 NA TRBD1 TGTGCCTGGAGGATCTCAGGGGGCGAGCGCTCCTATGGCTACACCTTC CAWRISGGERSYGYTF
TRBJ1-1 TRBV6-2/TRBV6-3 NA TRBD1 TGTGCCAGCAGTTACGGGAGCAGGGGGCCTATGAACACTGAAGCTTTCTTT CASSYGSRGPMNTEAFF
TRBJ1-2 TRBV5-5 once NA TGTGCCAGCAGCTTGGACTTCACCGGGACAAGGCTGGGCTACACCTTC CASSLDFTGTRLGYTF
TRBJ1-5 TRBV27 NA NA TGTGCCAGCCAGCAGCCCCAGCATTTT CASQQPQHF
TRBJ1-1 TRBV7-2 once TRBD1 TGTGCCAGCAGCTTTGCGGGACAGGGGGGTGAAGCTTTCTTT CASSFAGQGGEAFF
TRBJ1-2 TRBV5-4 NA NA TGTGCCAGCAGCTTGGAGGGAGCTAACTATGGCTACACCTTC CASSLEGANYGYTF
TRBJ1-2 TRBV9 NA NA TGTGCCAGCAGCGTACAGGGCTATGGCTACACCTTC CASSVQGYGYTF
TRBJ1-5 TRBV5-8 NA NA TGTGCCAGCAGCTTAGGTCAGGGGAGTTTGGGCAATCAGCCCCAGCATTTT CASSLGQGSLGNQPQHF
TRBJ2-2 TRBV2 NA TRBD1 TGTGCCAGCAGTTTACAGGGGGCGAGGAACACCGGGGAGCTGTTTTTT CASSLQGARNTGELFF